In this sample, the clone carrying this TCR beta chain turned up a few times. Extracted RNA was reverse transcribed, and the resulting cDNA served as sequencing template. The data were produced by immunoSEQ multiplex PCR, yet TCRdb's version contains in-frame clones alone and is incomplete. The sample has some 130,000 clones; approximately 48% are singletons. This record belongs to a study of CD8+ T cells in alopecia areata. The CDR3 length is 15 residues. Germline V gene data show CDR1 as MNHEY and CDR2 as SMNVEV (reference sequence). V was trimmed by 6 bases and J by 1 base, leaving 15 bases between them.

V is TRBV27 and J is TRBJ1-1, with a weak D call TRBD1 (5 bases). This specimen consisted of CD8+ T cells sorted from blood, obtained at week 0. The receptor was derived from a human donor with alopecia areata. The CDR3 DNA reads TGTGCCAGCAGATTAGTGGGACTTCGGAACACTGAAGCTTTCTTT. It encodes CASRLVGLRNTEAFF.